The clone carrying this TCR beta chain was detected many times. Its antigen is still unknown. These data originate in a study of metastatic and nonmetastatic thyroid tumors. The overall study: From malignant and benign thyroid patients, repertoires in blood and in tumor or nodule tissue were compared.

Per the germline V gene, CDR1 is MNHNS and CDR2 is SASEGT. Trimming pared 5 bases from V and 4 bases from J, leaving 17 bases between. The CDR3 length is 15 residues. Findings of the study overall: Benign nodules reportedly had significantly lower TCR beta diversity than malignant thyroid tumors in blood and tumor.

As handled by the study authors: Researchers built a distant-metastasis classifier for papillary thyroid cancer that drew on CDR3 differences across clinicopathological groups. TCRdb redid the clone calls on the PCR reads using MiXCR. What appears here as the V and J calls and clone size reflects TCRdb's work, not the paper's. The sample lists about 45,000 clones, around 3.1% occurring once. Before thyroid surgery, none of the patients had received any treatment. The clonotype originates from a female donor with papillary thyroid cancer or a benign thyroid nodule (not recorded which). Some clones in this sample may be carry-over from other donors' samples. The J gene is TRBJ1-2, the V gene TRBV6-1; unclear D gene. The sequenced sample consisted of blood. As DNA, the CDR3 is TGTGCCAGCAGTTACGGGCAGGAGGCCATCTATGGCTACACCTTC. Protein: CASSYGQEAIYGYTF.